This TCR beta chain derives from a study of T cell responses to AZD1222 COVID-19 vaccine. Assay used: immunoSEQ multiplex PCR; TCRdb lists only in-frame clones, some missing. The table shows 100,000 to 150,000 clones, with around nine tenths occurring only once. Germline CDR1 is SGHRS and CDR2 is YFSETQ. Trimming removed 3 bases from V and 5 bases from J; junction bases left unmatched: 3. The CDR3 length is 14 residues. General study points: The peak T cell response came first, and repertoires were sampled only after it. Vaccine-associated CD4 TCRs spanned spike, dominant at 160-218 and 743-854. Most donors were white British, females outnumbered males, and clonal diversity was possibly underestimated.

Concerning this clone itself: Its antigen is currently unknown.

The sequencing here drew on peripheral blood, taken 28 days after the second AZD1222 dose. This clonotype was obtained from an adult who received the AZD1222 COVID-19 vaccine. The J gene is TRBJ1-4, the V gene TRBV5-1; TRBD1 matches 8 bases. CDR3 sequence (DNA): TGCGCCAGCAGCTGGGGACAGGAGAATGAAAAACTGTTTTTT. It codes for CASSWGQENEKLFF.